The clone carrying this TCR beta chain was seen at least ten times. Its antigen is as yet unknown. The data stem from a study of T cells after yellow fever vaccination. MiXCR, applied by TCRdb to the 5' RACE reads, yields one record per CDR3 protein. Of about 220,000 distinct CDR3 sequences in the sample, approximately 3.2% are singletons; the top ten hold 3.2%. Study conclusions and caveats: Booster samples showed a return of most primary-vaccination clones (roughly 96% CD4, approximately 90% CD8). Repertoires sorted by FACS could include abundant clonotypes that are contaminants from the bulk population.

The input for sequencing was CD4+ T cells sorted from PBMCs, taken 10 days after the yellow fever booster vaccination. This TCR derives from a man aged 18 to 30 who received the YFV17D yellow fever vaccine.

CDR3 DNA: TGTGCCAGCAGGGGGGTTATTACGGATGGCTACACCTTC. Protein product: CASRGVITDGYTF. The genes are TRBV6-6 and TRBJ1-2; a weak D match, TRBD1 (5 bases). Trimming removed 6 bases from V and 6 bases from J, with 14 bases in between. The CDR3 is 13 amino acids. Germline V gene lookup returns CDR1 MNHNY and CDR2 SVGAGI (reference sequence).